Detailed here is one TCR beta chain. The antigen is not known. PCR primers comprised 60 Vbeta and 13 Jbeta primers. Clones were read by immunoSEQ multiplex PCR, and TCRdb kept only the in-frame ones, dropping some. The sample holds about 55,000 clones, nearly 85% seen once. The data originate from a study of cytomegalovirus exposure and HLA in healthy donors. Study-wide results and caveats: Several of the most significant clusters appeared linked to common viral pathogens, based on a later analysis. In an earlier analysis, productive rearrangement rates for most beta V segments clustered near 87% or 30%. High specificity and sensitivity for cytomegalovirus status were reported for the classifier.

The CDR3 is made up of 13 amino acids. Germline trimming cut 5 bases from V and 5 bases from J; bases unmatched to any gene: 4. The germline CDR1 and CDR2 sequences are SGHNT and YYREEE (reference sequence). The source of this sequence is a man aged 30 to 39 in good health and CMV-seronegative. The sample was PBMCs. The chain is built from TRBV5-4 and TRBJ2-1; TRBD2 matches at 7 bases. CDR3 region: CASSRDYHNEQFF. DNA for the CDR3: TGTGCCAGCAGTCGGGACTATCACAATGAGCAGTTCTTC.